The clone carrying this TCR beta chain occurred once. Its target is unknown. The data derive from a study of T-cell reconstitution after alpha-beta-depleted transplantation in children. Study-level findings and limits: About two months after transplant, alpha-beta T cells reportedly came from several hundred expanded graft clones. The study traced high day-60 TCRbeta diversity in some patients to surviving recipient T cells and thymic progenitors.

Unique molecular identifiers were used to barcode this TCRbeta library. MiXCR was run by TCRdb on the PCR reads, yielding one entry per CDR3 protein. The sample has fewer than 500,000 distinct CDR3 sequences, 43% seen once. The receptor's source is a girl aged 2-10 years with aplastic anemia, due to receive a stem cell transplant. The specimen comprised PBMCs, sampled before TCRalphabeta/CD19-depleted stem cell transplant.

The CDR3 DNA is TGTGCCAGCAGCTCCCCCGGCAGGGGGCGATACGAGCAGTACTTC. It yields the protein CASSSPGRGRYEQYF. The V and J genes are TRBV28 and TRBJ2-7; 8 bases are a match to TRBD1. V dropped 6 bases and J dropped 4; count of bases not matched to a gene: 11. The CDR3 has 15 amino acids. Germline assignment: CDR1 MDHEN and CDR2 SYDVKM.